This T cell receptor (beta chain) emerged from a study of cytomegalovirus exposure and HLA in healthy donors. In the PCR, 60 Vbeta and 13 Jbeta primers were used. TCRdb's table, derived via immunoSEQ multiplex PCR, lists solely in-frame clones and lacks some. The table lists about 270,000 clones, roughly 70% of them singletons. The CDR3 contains 16 residues. Germline V CDR1 and CDR2: SGHTA, FQGNSA. J was trimmed by 7 bases and V by 4 bases; bases with no gene match: 11. Material: PBMCs. The clonotype was recovered from a female donor in good health and CMV-seronegative. The rearrangement uses TRBV7-2 and TRBJ2-2, with TRBD2 matching over 8 bases. Written as DNA, the CDR3 is TGTGCCAGCAGCTCCCATTGGAAGCGGGAGTTCGGGGAGCTGTTTTTT. The encoded protein is CASSSHWKREFGELFF.